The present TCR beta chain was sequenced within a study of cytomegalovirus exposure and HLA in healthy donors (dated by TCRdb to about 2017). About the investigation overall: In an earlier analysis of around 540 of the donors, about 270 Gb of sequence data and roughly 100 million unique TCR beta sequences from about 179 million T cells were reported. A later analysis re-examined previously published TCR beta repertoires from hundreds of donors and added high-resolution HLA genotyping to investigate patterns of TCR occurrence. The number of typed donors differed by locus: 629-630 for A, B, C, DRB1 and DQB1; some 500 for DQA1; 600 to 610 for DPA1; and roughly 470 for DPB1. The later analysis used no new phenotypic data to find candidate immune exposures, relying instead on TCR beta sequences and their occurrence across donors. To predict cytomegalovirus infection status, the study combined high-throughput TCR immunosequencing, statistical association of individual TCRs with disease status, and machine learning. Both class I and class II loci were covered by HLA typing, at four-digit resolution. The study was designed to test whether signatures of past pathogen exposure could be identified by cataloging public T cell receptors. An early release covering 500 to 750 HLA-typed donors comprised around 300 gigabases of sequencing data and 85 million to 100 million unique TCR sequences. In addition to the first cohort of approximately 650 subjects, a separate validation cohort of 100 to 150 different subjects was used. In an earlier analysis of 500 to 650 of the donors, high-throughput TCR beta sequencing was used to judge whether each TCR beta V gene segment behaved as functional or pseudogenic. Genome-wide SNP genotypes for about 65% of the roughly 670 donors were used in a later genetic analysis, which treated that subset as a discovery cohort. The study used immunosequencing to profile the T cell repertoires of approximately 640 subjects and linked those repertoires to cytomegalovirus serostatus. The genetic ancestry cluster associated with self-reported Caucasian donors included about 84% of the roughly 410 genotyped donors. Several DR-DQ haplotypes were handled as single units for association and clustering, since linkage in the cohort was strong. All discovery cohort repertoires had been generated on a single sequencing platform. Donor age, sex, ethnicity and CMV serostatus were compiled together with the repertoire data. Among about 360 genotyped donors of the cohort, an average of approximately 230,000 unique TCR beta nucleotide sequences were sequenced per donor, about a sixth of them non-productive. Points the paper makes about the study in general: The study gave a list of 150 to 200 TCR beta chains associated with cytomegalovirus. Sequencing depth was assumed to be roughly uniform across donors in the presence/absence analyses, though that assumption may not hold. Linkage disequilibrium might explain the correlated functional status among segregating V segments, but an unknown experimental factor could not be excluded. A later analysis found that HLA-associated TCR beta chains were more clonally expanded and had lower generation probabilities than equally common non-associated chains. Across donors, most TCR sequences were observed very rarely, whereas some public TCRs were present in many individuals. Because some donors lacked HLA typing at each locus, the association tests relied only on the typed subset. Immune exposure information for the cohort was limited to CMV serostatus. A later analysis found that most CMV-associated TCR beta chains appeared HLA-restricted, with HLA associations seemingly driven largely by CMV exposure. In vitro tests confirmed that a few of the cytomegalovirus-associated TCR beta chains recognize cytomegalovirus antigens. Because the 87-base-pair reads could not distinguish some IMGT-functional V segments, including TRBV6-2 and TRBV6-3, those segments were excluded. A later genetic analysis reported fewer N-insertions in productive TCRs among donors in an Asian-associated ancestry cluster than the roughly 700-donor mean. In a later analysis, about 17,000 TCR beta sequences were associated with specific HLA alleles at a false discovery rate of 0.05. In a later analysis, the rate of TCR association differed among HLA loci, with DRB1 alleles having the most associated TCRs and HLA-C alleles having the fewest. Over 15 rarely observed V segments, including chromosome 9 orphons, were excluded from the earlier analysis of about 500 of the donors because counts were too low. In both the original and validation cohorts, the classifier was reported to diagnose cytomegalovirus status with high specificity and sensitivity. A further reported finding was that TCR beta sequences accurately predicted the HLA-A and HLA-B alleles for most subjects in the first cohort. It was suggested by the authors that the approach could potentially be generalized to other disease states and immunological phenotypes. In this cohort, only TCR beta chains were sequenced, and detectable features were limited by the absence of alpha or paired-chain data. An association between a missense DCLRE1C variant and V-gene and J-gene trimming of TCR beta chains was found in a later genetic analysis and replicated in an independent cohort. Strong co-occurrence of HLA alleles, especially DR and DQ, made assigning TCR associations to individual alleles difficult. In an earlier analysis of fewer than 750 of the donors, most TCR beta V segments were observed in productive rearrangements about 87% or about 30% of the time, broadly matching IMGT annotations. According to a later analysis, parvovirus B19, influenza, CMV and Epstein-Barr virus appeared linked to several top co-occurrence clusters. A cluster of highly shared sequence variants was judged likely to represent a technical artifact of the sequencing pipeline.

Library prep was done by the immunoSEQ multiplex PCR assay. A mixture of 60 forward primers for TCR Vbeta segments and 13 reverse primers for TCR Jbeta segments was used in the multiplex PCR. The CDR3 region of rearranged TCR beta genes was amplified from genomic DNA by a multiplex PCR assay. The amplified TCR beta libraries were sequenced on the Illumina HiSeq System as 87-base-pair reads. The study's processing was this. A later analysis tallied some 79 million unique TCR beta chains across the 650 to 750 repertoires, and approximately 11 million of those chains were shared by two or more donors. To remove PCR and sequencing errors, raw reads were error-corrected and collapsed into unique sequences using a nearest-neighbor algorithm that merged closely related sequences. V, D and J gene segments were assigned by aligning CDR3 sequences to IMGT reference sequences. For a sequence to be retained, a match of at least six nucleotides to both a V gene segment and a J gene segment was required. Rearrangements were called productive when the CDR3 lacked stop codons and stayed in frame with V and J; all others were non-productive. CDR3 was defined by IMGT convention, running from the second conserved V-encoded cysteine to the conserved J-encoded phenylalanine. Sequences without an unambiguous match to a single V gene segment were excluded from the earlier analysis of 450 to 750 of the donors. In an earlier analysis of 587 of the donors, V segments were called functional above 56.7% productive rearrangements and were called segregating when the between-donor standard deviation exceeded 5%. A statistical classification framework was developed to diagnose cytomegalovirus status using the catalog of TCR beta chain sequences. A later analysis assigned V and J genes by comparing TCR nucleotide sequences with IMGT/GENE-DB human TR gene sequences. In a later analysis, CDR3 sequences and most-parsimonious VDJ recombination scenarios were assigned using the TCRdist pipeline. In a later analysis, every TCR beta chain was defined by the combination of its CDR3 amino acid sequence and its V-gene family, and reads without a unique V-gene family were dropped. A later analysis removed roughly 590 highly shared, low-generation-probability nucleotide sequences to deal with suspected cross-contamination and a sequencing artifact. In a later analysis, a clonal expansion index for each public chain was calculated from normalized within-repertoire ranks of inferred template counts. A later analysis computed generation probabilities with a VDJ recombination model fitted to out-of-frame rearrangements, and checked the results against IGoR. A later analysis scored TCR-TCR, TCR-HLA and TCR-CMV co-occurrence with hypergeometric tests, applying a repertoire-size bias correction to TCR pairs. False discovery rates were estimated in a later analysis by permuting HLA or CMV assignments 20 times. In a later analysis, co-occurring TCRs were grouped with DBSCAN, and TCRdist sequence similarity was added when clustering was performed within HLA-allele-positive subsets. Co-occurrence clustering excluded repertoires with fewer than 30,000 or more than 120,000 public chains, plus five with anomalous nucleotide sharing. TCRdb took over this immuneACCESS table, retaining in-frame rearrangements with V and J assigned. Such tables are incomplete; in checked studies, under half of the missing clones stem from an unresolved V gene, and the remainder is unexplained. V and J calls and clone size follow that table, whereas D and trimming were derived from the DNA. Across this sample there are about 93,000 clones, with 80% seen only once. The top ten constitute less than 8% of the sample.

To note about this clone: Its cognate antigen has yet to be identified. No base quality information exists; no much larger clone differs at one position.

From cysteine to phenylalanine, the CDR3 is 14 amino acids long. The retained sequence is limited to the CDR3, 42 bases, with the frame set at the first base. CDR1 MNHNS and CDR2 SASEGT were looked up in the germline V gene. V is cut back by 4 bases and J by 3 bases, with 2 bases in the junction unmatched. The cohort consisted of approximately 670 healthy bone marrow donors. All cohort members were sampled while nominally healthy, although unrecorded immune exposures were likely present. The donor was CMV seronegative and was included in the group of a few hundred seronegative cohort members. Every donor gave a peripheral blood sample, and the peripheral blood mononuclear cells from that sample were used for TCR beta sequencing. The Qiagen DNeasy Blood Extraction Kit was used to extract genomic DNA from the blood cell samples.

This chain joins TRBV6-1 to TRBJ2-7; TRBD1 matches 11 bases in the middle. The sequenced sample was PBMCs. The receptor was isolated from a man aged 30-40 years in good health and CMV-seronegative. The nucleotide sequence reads TGTGCCAGCAGTGCCGGGACAGGGGGCTACGAGCAGTACTTC. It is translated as CASSAGTGGYEQYF.